Shown below are 16 T cell receptor beta chains from a single sample sequenced in a study of Ad26.COV2.S vaccination and SARS-CoV-2 variants. The treatment: 15 to 20 received Ad26.COV2.S at low or high dose, single or two shots; about 5 received placebo; per-sample allocation not given. Vaccine and placebo recipients were sampled on day 63 after the first injection. Profiling relied on immunoSEQ multiplex PCR, and the TCRdb table lists in-frame clones only, not all of them. This sample has about 240,000 clones, with around nine tenths found just once. Material: peripheral blood, obtained in a trial of Ad26.COV2.S vaccine versus placebo. These receptor sequences come from a person between 18 and 59 years old who received the Ad26.COV2.S COVID-19 vaccine or a placebo.

The chain has TRBV30 and TRBJ2-1, with D unclear. V was shortened by 3 bases and J by 7 bases, with 22 bases between the two germline ends. Germline V lookup: CDR1 GTSNPN, CDR2 SVGIG (reference sequence). CDR3 length: 16 residues. The CDR3 protein is CAWRRTGPLMGNEQFF. CDR3 in DNA: TGTGCCTGGAGGAGAACCGGGCCCTTAATGGGGAATGAGCAGTTCTTC.

This clone was detected once. The chain uses TRBV10-3 and TRBJ2-1, with TRBD2 identical over 10 bases. The CDR3 sequence is 16 residues long. V shed 3 bases and J 4 bases; nucleotides not matched to a gene: 6. Germline-derived CDR1 and CDR2 are ENHRY and SYGVKD. The CDR3: CAISDRLAGVYNEQFF. The CDR3 DNA reads TGTGCCATCAGTGATCGACTAGCGGGTGTTTACAATGAGCAGTTCTTC.

The gene calls are TRBV18 and TRBJ2-1; 8 nucleotides match TRBD2. The germline CDR1 and CDR2 sequences are KGHSH and LQKENI. The CDR3 has 14 residues. J gave up 8 bases and V 2 bases, and 5 bases lay outside the gene matches. The CDR3 DNA is TGTGCCAGCTCACCAAGCGGGAGTAACTATGAGCAGTTCTTC. Translating gives CASSPSGSNYEQFF.

This chain uses TRBV19 with TRBJ1-5; a weak D match, TRBD1 (5 bases). Deletions cut 4 bases from V and 0 bases from J, with 10 bases between. Germline CDR1 is LNHDA and CDR2 is SQIVND (reference sequence). This CDR3 region has 15 residues. CDR3 bases: TGTGCCAGTAGTACCACAGGAATTAGCAATCAGCCCCAGCATTTT. Translated: CASSTTGISNQPQHF.

The rearrangement links TRBV7-9 to TRBJ1-1; D is ambiguous. Germline V gives CDR1 SEHNR, CDR2 FQNEAQ (reference sequence). The CDR3 is 15 residues long. With 5 bases removed from V and 3 bases from J, the gap between germline ends came to 16 bases. For the CDR3, the DNA is TGTGCCAGCAGCCAACCCGAGAGGGATCACACTGAAGCTTTCTTT. Its translation is CASSQPERDHTEAFF.

The rearrangement uses TRBV19 and TRBJ2-7, with 11 positions matching TRBD1. CDR3 length: 15 amino acids. Unmatched junction bases numbered 7, after V lost 6 bases and J lost 3 bases. CDR1 is LNHDA and CDR2 is SQIVND in the germline V gene (reference sequence). The CDR3 reads CASSPDRGLDYEQYF. DNA for the CDR3: TGTGCCAGTAGCCCGGACAGGGGGCTAGACTACGAGCAGTACTTC.

The chain couples TRBV10-3 to TRBJ2-1; either TRBD1 or TRBD2 may supply D (5 bases each). The V end lost 7 bases, the J end lost 0 bases, and 16 bases lay between the germline ends. The CDR3 is made up of 16 amino acids. Looked up from germline, CDR1 is ENHRY and CDR2 is SYGVKD. The CDR3 nucleotides read TGTGCCATCACGGCTGGTGTTGGGGGCTCCTACAATGAGCAGTTCTTC. It yields the protein CAITAGVGGSYNEQFF.

The rearrangement uses TRBV7-9 and TRBJ1-2; unclear D gene. The CDR3 has 13 amino acids. Germline V gene lookup returns CDR1 SEHNR and CDR2 FQNEAQ (reference sequence). V lost 3 bases, J lost 7 bases, and 12 bases lay in between. The CDR3: CASSFQILRGYTF. DNA of the CDR3: TGTGCCAGCAGCTTCCAGATCCTCCGTGGCTACACCTTC.

As for this clone: Different DNA sequences within this sample yield the same CDR3. The V call is TRBV5-1, the J call TRBJ1-2; D is ambiguous. Germline CDR1 reads SGHRS; CDR2 reads YFSETQ. The V end lost 3 bases, the J end lost 4 bases, and 13 bases lay between the germline ends. This CDR3 region has 14 residues. The CDR3 region is CASSSLSSTYGYTF. The CDR3 DNA reads TGCGCCAGCAGCTCGTTGTCCAGCACCTATGGCTACACCTTC.

In this sample, this clone turned up a few times. The rearrangement joins TRBV10-1 to TRBJ2-7; 8 positions match TRBD1. This CDR3 is built from 13 residues. Losses at the gene ends were 3 bases for V and 6 bases for J; bases not matched to a gene: 4. Germline V gives CDR1 WNHNN, CDR2 SYGVQD (reference sequence). CDR3 in amino acids: CASSDQGATEQYF. CDR3 in DNA: TGCGCCAGCAGTGACCAGGGGGCAACCGAGCAGTACTTC.

This clone was found once. This rearrangement joins TRBV5-1 to TRBJ2-5; D perhaps matches TRBD2 (5 bases). The CDR3 sequence is 14 residues long. V dropped 1 base and J dropped 5 bases, with 12 bases sitting between them. Germline values: CDR1 SGHRS, CDR2 YFSETQ. DNA of the CDR3: TGCGCCAGCAGCTTGCTATCGCGGAGGGAGACCCAGTACTTC. Translating it yields CASSLLSRRETQYF.

The chain carries TRBV24-1 and TRBJ1-5; the match to TRBD1 covers 8 bases. The CDR3 length is 13 residues. Germline V CDR1 and CDR2: KGHDR, SFDVKD. J gave up 2 bases and V 7 bases, and 0 bases lay outside the gene matches. CDR3 DNA: TGTGCCACCAGCAGGGGGCGCAATCAGCCCCAGCATTTT. Its protein product is CATSRGRNQPQHF.

J is TRBJ1-6 and V is TRBV7-2; weak D call: TRBD1 (6 bases). The germline CDR1 and CDR2 sequences are SGHTA and FQGNSA. This CDR3 contains 13 residues. V was clipped by 5 bases and J by 8 bases, with 10 bases between them. This CDR3 is CASSAHRDSPLHF. As DNA, the CDR3 is TGTGCCAGCAGCGCCCACAGGGATTCACCCCTCCACTTT.

This rearrangement joins TRBV18 to TRBJ2-3, with TRBD2 matching 7 bases. Looked up from germline, CDR1 is KGHSH and CDR2 is LQKENI. The CDR3 is made up of 19 amino acids. V lost 0 bases and J lost 0; bases outside the gene matches: 12. The CDR3 region is CASSPPPARRRGSTDTQYF. The CDR3 DNA reads as TGTGCCAGCTCACCACCACCCGCCCGGAGGCGGGGGAGCACAGATACGCAGTATTTT. The full variable domain, with the rest looked up from reference TRBV18 and TRBJ2-3, is NAGVMQNPRHLVRRRGQEARLRCSPMKGHSHVYWYRQLPEEGLKFMVYLQKENIIDESGMPKERFSAEFPKEGPSILRIQQVVRGDSAAYFCASSPPPARRRGSTDTQYFGPGTRLTVL.

The chain links TRBV9 to TRBJ1-5; TRBD1 agrees at 9 bases. Trimming cost V 3 bases and J 4 bases; bases outside gene matches: 5. The V gene's germline CDR1 is SGDLS and CDR2 YYNGEE. The CDR3 sequence is 15 residues long. The CDR3 spells CASSASGTGNQPQHF. In DNA, the CDR3 is TGTGCCAGCAGCGCCTCGGGGACAGGGAATCAGCCCCAGCATTTT.

The rearrangement joins TRBV7-6 to TRBJ2-2; TRBD1 agrees at 9 bases. The CDR3 extends over 16 amino acids. CDR1 is SGHVS and CDR2 is FNYEAQ in the germline V gene. The V and J ends lost 3 bases and 4 bases, in that order; junction bases with no gene match: 6. The CDR3 here is CASSLSRTGVTGELFF. The CDR3 nucleotides read TGTGCCAGCAGCTTGTCGAGGACAGGGGTCACCGGGGAGCTGTTTTTT.